These 20 T cell receptor beta chains came from one sample sequenced in a study of blood T cell repertoires in COVID-19. The table came from immunoSEQ multiplex PCR; TCRdb's copy has only in-frame clones and leaves some out. The sample consists of a few hundred thousand clones, around 83% of them appearing once. The sequenced material came from peripheral blood. The receptors here all came from a man aged 18-30 years with active or convalescent COVID-19.

The CDR3 nucleotides read TGTGCCAGCAGCTCAAGGGCGGGGGAGACCCAGTACTTC. Its protein is CASSSRAGETQYF. The chain joins TRBV11-2 to TRBJ2-5; tentatively, D is TRBD2 (6 bases). Trimming stripped 4 bases from V and 5 bases from J, with 11 bases between. The germline V gene has CDR1 SGHAT and CDR2 FQNNGV. CDR3 length equals 13 residues.

This clone was detected a few times. The J gene is TRBJ2-7, the V gene TRBV11-3; D not resolved. V lost 4 bases to trimming and J lost 3 bases, with 4 bases between them. Germline V gene sequence: CDR1 SGHNT, CDR2 YENEEA. The CDR3 runs 11 residues. CDR3 coding DNA: TGTGCCAGCAGCTCCTACTACGAGCAGTACTTC. Translation gives CASSSYYEQYF.

This clone was seen once. The V gene is TRBV28, the J gene TRBJ1-5, with D perhaps TRBD1 (6 bases). This CDR3 comprises 15 residues. Germline V gives CDR1 MDHEN, CDR2 SYDVKM. V lost 5 bases and J lost 2, with 13 bases in between. CDR3 DNA: TGTGCCAGCAGTACAGGGCCCCGGGGCAATCAGCCCCAGCATTTT. The encoded protein is CASSTGPRGNQPQHF.

V usage is TRBV2 and J usage is TRBJ2-7; 7 bases fit TRBD1. The trim removed 6 bases at V and 6 bases at J, leaving 8 bases unmatched. Germline-derived CDR1 and CDR2 are SNHLY and FYNNEI. This CDR3 region has 13 residues. DNA for the CDR3: TGTGCCAGCAGCGTAACAGGGGTCCCCGAGCAGTACTTC. Protein product: CASSVTGVPEQYF.

Only a few counts were recorded for this clone. This chain joins TRBV27 and TRBJ2-1; D remains unclear. The germline V gene has CDR1 MNHEY and CDR2 SMNVEV (reference sequence). V lost 5 bases to trimming and J lost 8 bases, with 10 bases between them. The CDR3 consists of 12 residues. For the CDR3, the DNA is TGTGCCAGCAGTCCTACGGGTGATGAGCAGTTCTTC. Its protein product is CASSPTGDEQFF.

The chain couples TRBV5-6 to TRBJ1-6; 8 bases agree with TRBD1. Germline V gene lookup returns CDR1 SGHDT and CDR2 YYEEEE. The CDR3 totals 15 residues. V gave up 4 bases and J gave up 7 bases; unmatched junction bases: 7. The CDR3 DNA is TGTGCCAGCAGCGCCGGACAGGGCGAAAATTCACCCCTCCACTTT. It codes for CASSAGQGENSPLHF.

The chain is built from TRBV12-3 or TRBV12-4 and TRBJ2-7; D call uncertain. This CDR3 has 12 residues. V shed 3 bases and J shed 6 bases, with 9 bases lying between them. This CDR3 is CASSFPLSEQYF. CDR3 DNA: TGTGCCAGCAGTTTCCCCTTGAGCGAGCAGTACTTC.

The genes are TRBV7-2 and TRBJ1-6, with 7 bases lining up with TRBD1. J was trimmed by 10 bases and V by 3 bases; bases with no gene match: 6. The CDR3 runs 14 residues. The germline V gene has CDR1 SGHTA and CDR2 FQGNSA. The CDR3 loop reads CASSFWTGGSPLHF. CDR3 bases: TGTGCCAGCAGCTTTTGGACAGGAGGCTCACCCCTCCACTTT.

This rearrangement joins TRBV6-5 to TRBJ1-4, with D tentatively TRBD1 (6 bases). The CDR3 runs 14 residues. Trimming removed 4 bases at V and 7 bases at J, with 13 bases between. Germline-derived CDR1 and CDR2 are MNHEY and SVGAGI. Written as DNA, the CDR3 is TGTGCCAGCAGTTCCCTAACCAGGGGTGAAAAACTGTTTTTT. As protein: CASSSLTRGEKLFF.

V is TRBV24-1 and J is TRBJ2-1; 8 bases agree with TRBD2. Germline CDR1 reads KGHDR; CDR2 reads SFDVKD. This CDR3 has 15 residues. J gave up 7 bases and V 3 bases, and 7 bases lay outside the gene matches. The CDR3 DNA sequence: TGTGCCACCAGTGATAACGGAGCGGGAGTGAATGAGCAGTTCTTC. Protein: CATSDNGAGVNEQFF.

The chain joins TRBV6-4 to TRBJ2-2; TRBD2 is a possible D gene (6 bases). Between the trimmed V and J ends, which lost 0 bases and 0 bases, there was a span of 17 bases. The CDR3 is 19 amino acids. CDR1 is MRHNA and CDR2 is SNTAGT in the germline V gene. This CDR3 reads CASSDSVEDGTSNTGELFF. The CDR3 region has the DNA TGTGCCAGCAGTGACTCCGTTGAAGACGGGACTTCGAACACCGGGGAGCTGTTTTTT.

The chain joins TRBV6-5 to TRBJ2-3, with TRBD2 matching over 10 bases. The junction had 3 bases not matched to a gene; V was cut back by 2 bases and J by 4 bases. The germline gives CDR1 MNHEY, CDR2 SVGAGI. There are 15 residues in the CDR3. In nucleotides, the CDR3 is TGTGCCAGCAGTTACACTAGCGGGACACCAGATACGCAGTATTTT. As protein: CASSYTSGTPDTQYF.

CDR3 in amino acids: CASSTRGGTLNEKLFF. CDR3 coding DNA: TGTGCCAGCAGCACAAGGGGAGGGACGCTCAATGAAAAACTGTTTTTT. The V call is TRBV7-9, the J call TRBJ1-4; possible D gene TRBD1, 5 bases. The V gene lost 5 bases and the J gene lost 5 bases, with 18 bases spanning the gap. The CDR3 runs 16 residues. Germline V CDR1 and CDR2: SEHNR, FQNEAQ (reference sequence).

The V gene is TRBV27, the J gene TRBJ1-2; 7 bases are shared with TRBD1. There are 11 residues in the CDR3. The germline CDR1 and CDR2 sequences are MNHEY and SMNVEV (reference sequence). Here the CDR3 DNA reads TGTTCGACAGGGTTAGACTATGGCTACACCTTC. Translating gives CSTGLDYGYTF.

This clone has a handful of counts. At the DNA level, this CDR3 is encoded by other sequences in the same sample as well. The rearrangement joins TRBV29-1 to TRBJ2-5; a possible D gene is TRBD1 (6 bases). Germline V gene sequence: CDR1 SQVTM, CDR2 ANQGSEA. The CDR3 is 13 residues long. The V gene lost 5 bases and the J gene lost 5 bases, with 15 bases spanning the gap. In DNA, the CDR3 is TGCAGCGTTTCACAGGGTTTCGGTGAGACCCAGTACTTC. This encodes CSVSQGFGETQYF.

The chain links TRBV18 to TRBJ2-7; tentatively, D is TRBD1 (6 bases). Germline loops: CDR1 KGHSH, CDR2 LQKENI. V was cut by 2 bases and J by 2 bases, with 13 bases left in between. This CDR3 is built from 15 residues. The CDR3 coding sequence is TGTGCCAGCTCACCAGGTATACAGGGAACCTACGAGCAGTACTTC. Amino acid sequence: CASSPGIQGTYEQYF.

The chain recombines TRBV28 with TRBJ2-7, with 7 bases aligning to TRBD1. With 3 bases clipped from V and 4 bases from J, the junction kept 15 bases outside the gene matches. The CDR3 totals 17 residues. Germline CDR1 reads MDHEN; CDR2 reads SYDVKM. This CDR3 reads CASSLTGSPTIRYEQYF. CDR3 sequence (DNA): TGTGCCAGCAGTTTGACAGGGAGCCCCACCATTCGTTACGAGCAGTACTTC.

The CDR3 sequence is CASSLGGLLTQYF. The DNA for the CDR3 is TGTGCCAGCAGCTTAGGAGGGCTGCTCACGCAGTATTTT. V and J are TRBV7-9 and TRBJ2-3; the D gene is possibly TRBD2 (5 bases). The CDR3 extends over 13 amino acids. With 1 base removed from V and 9 bases from J, the gap between germline ends came to 11 bases. Per the germline V gene, CDR1 is SEHNR and CDR2 is FQNEAQ (reference sequence).

The CDR3 loop is CASSPRQGAGPQYF. In nucleotides, the CDR3 is TGTGCCAGCAGTCCCCGACAGGGCGCCGGGCCCCAGTACTTC. V gene TRBV27 combines with J gene TRBJ2-5, with 7 positions matching TRBD1. V gave up 5 bases and J gave up 9 bases; unmatched junction bases: 12. This CDR3 is built from 14 residues. Germline V gives CDR1 MNHEY, CDR2 SMNVEV (reference sequence).

The chain recombines TRBV7-9 with TRBJ2-3; possible D gene TRBD1, 5 bases. Germline lookup yields CDR1 SEHNR and CDR2 FQNEAQ (reference sequence). Trimming shortened V by 1 base and J by 0 bases, and 17 bases separated the two germline ends. The CDR3 is made up of 18 amino acids. For the CDR3, the DNA is TGTGCCAGCAGCTTAGAGACAGCTACCCTTACTAGCACAGATACGCAGTATTTT. Translating it yields CASSLETATLTSTDTQYF.